A selection of T cell receptor beta chains follows, all from one sample in a study of cytomegalovirus exposure and HLA in healthy donors. Profiled with immunoSEQ multiplex PCR; TCRdb holds only in-frame clones, not every one. Among 150,000 to 200,000 clones listed, around 80% were seen once. The sequencing input was PBMCs. The receptor source for this set is a woman aged 25 to 39 in good health and CMV-seronegative. CDR3s include the opening cysteine and the closing phenylalanine or tryptophan. A D gene is named only where the DNA matches it firmly. Rows give clone size only sometimes, using once, few, many, or a class for an expanded clone.

>TRBV29-1|TRBJ2-7|.|TRBD2
CSVDGLAGGFEQYF
TGCAGCGTTGACGGGTTAGCGGGAGGTTTTGAGCAGTACTTC
>TRBV19|TRBJ1-1|.|TRBD1
CASSRPTGYLSTEAFF
TGTGCCAGTAGCCGCCCGACAGGGTATCTCTCCACTGAAGCTTTCTTT
>TRBV14|TRBJ2-2|.|.
CASSQDRVALNTGELFF
TGTGCCAGCAGCCAAGATAGGGTAGCGCTGAACACCGGGGAGCTGTTTTTT
>TRBV6-5|TRBJ1-2|.|TRBD1
CASSSLPGGKGYTF
TGTGCCAGCAGTTCGCTCCCAGGGGGTAAAGGCTACACCTTC
>TRBV7-6|TRBJ1-6|.|TRBD1
CASSPQGASGNSPLHF
TGTGCCAGCAGTCCGCAGGGGGCTTCGGGTAATTCACCCCTCCACTTT
>TRBV9|TRBJ2-3|once|.
CASSVRADTQYF
TGTGCCAGCAGCGTTAGAGCAGATACGCAGTATTTT
>TRBV7-9|TRBJ1-4|few|.
CASSRSGGEKLFF
TGTGCCAGCAGCCGCTCGGGTGGGGAAAAACTGTTTTTT
>TRBV6-1|TRBJ1-2|.|TRBD1
CASRTGGRLGYTF
TGTGCCAGCCGGACAGGGGGCAGGCTTGGCTACACCTTC
>TRBV6-1|TRBJ1-5|.|.
CASGGQTNQPQHF
TGTGCCAGCGGCGGACAAACCAATCAGCCCCAGCATTTT
>TRBV15|TRBJ1-2|.|.
CATSRDGKGRGYGYTF
TGTGCCACCAGCAGAGATGGCAAAGGGAGAGGCTATGGCTACACCTTC
>TRBV7-9|TRBJ2-7|.|.
CASSLSGFRDEQYF
TGTGCCAGCAGCTTAAGCGGGTTTCGCGACGAGCAGTACTTC
>TRBV5-1|TRBJ2-7|.|.
CASSLFGDTMYEQYF
TGCGCCAGCAGCTTATTCGGGGACACCATGTACGAGCAGTACTTC
>TRBV5-4|TRBJ2-2|.|.
CASSLGQNTGELFF
TGTGCCAGCAGCTTGGGACAGAACACCGGGGAGCTGTTTTTT
>TRBV28|TRBJ2-7|.|TRBD1
CASSPTGSNYEQYF
TGTGCCAGCAGCCCGACAGGGAGTAACTACGAGCAGTACTTC
>TRBV5-5|TRBJ1-5|.|.
CASSFRDSNQPQHF
TGTGCCAGCAGCTTCAGGGATAGCAATCAGCCCCAGCATTTT
>TRBV19|TRBJ1-1|once|TRBD1
CASSTTGQPKAFF
TGTGCCAGTAGTACCACGGGACAGCCAAAAGCTTTCTTT
>TRBV28|TRBJ1-6|.|.
CASSFSNSPLHF
TGTGCCAGCAGTTTTAGTAATTCACCCCTCCACTTT
>TRBV10-3|TRBJ2-1|.|TRBD2
CAIRGLAGPYNEQFF
TGTGCCATCAGGGGACTAGCGGGCCCCTACAATGAGCAGTTCTTC
>TRBV30|TRBJ1-1|.|.
CAWNRGRGSTEAFF
TGTGCCTGGAACCGGGGAAGGGGGAGTACTGAAGCTTTCTTT
>TRBV28|TRBJ2-2|.|TRBD2
CASSRRLGAGVRRTGELFF
TGTGCCAGCAGCCGCAGATTAGGAGCGGGAGTACGTCGGACCGGGGAGCTGTTTTTT
>TRBV7-9|TRBJ2-1|.|.
CATRAVRGNEQFF
TGTGCCACCCGGGCCGTCCGCGGGAATGAGCAGTTCTTC
>TRBV4-1|TRBJ2-7|.|TRBD2
CASSLGAGAEEQYF
TGCGCCAGCAGCCTCGGAGCGGGGGCGGAGGAGCAGTACTTC
>TRBV6-5|TRBJ1-3|.|TRBD1
CASSRQGNLGNTIYF
TGTGCCAGCAGTCGACAGGGTAACCTCGGAAACACCATATATTTT
>TRBV4-1|TRBJ2-7|.|TRBD1
CASSQENLDRGRYEQYF
TGCGCCAGCAGCCAAGAGAACCTTGACAGGGGGCGCTACGAGCAGTACTTC
>TRBV6-5|TRBJ2-5|.|.
CASSYSKLQETQYF
TGTGCCAGCAGTTACTCGAAACTTCAAGAGACCCAGTACTTC
>TRBV6-1|TRBJ2-1|.|TRBD2
CASSAGPSGYYNEQFF
TGTGCCAGCAGTGCTGGGCCTAGCGGGTATTACAATGAGCAGTTCTTC
>TRBV2|TRBJ1-4|.|.
CASRTSNEKLFF
TGTGCCAGCAGAACCAGTAATGAAAAACTGTTTTTT
>TRBV29-1|TRBJ2-1|.|TRBD1
CSVDPRTGLYNEQFF
TGCAGCGTTGATCCCCGGACAGGCCTCTACAATGAGCAGTTCTTC
>TRBV9|TRBJ1-2|.|TRBD1
CASSAWDRDYRVYGYTF
TGTGCCAGCAGCGCCTGGGACAGGGATTACCGAGTCTATGGCTACACCTTC
>TRBV7-2|TRBJ2-1|.|.
CASSLNPSSYNEQFF
TGTGCCAGCAGCTTGAACCCCAGCTCCTACAATGAGCAGTTCTTC
>TRBV27|TRBJ1-5|.|.
CASSQRGDQPQHF
TGTGCCAGCAGCCAGCGGGGGGATCAGCCCCAGCATTTT
>TRBV10-3|TRBJ1-5|.|TRBD1
CAISGDRDKAQPQHF
TGTGCCATCAGTGGGGACAGGGATAAAGCCCAGCCCCAGCATTTT
>TRBV5-1|TRBJ2-1|.|.
CASSLEGLNEQFF
TGCGCCAGCAGCTTGGAGGGGCTTAATGAGCAGTTCTTC
>TRBV9|TRBJ1-5|many|.
CASSVDAGARQPQHF
TGTGCCAGCAGCGTAGACGCGGGGGCACGACAGCCCCAGCATTTT
>TRBV2|TRBJ2-4|.|.
CASSRRLFNIQYF
TGTGCCAGCAGTCGCAGGCTCTTCAACATTCAGTACTTC
>TRBV6-6|TRBJ2-7|.|TRBD1
CASSWGQGPYEQYF
TGTGCCAGCAGTTGGGGACAGGGTCCCTACGAGCAGTACTTC
>TRBV29-1|TRBJ2-7|few|.
CSVGDYEQYF
TGCAGCGTCGGGGACTACGAGCAGTACTTC
>TRBV9|TRBJ1-6|.|.
CASSRPLHF
TGTGCCAGCAGCCGACCCCTCCACTTT
>TRBV7-8|TRBJ2-7|.|TRBD1
CASSHPGTGGYEQYF
TGTGCCAGCAGCCACCCCGGGACAGGGGGTTACGAGCAGTACTTC
>TRBV27|TRBJ2-2|.|.
CASELPRRVSTGELFF
TGTGCCAGCGAGCTACCCCGGAGGGTTAGTACCGGGGAGCTGTTTTTT
>TRBV2|TRBJ2-7|.|.
CASRYSYEQYF
TGTGCCAGCAGGTACTCCTACGAGCAGTACTTC
>TRBV4-2|TRBJ2-1|.|.
CASSPSSKGEEQFF
TGTGCCAGCAGCCCCAGCAGCAAGGGGGAAGAGCAGTTCTTC
>TRBV10-1|TRBJ1-2|.|.
CASSPGWLGLGQDGYTF
TGCGCCAGCAGTCCAGGATGGCTGGGGTTGGGACAAGATGGCTACACCTTC
>TRBV9|TRBJ1-4|.|TRBD1
CASSAQGALIEKLFF
TGTGCCAGCAGCGCCCAGGGGGCGCTGATTGAAAAACTGTTTTTT
>TRBV4-2|TRBJ1-5|.|.
CASSQDGQGNQPQHF
TGTGCCAGCAGCCAAGATGGGCAGGGCAATCAGCCCCAGCATTTT
>TRBV6-1|TRBJ2-2|.|TRBD1
CASSAAGGQAGELFF
TGTGCCAGCAGTGCTGCAGGGGGCCAAGCCGGGGAGCTGTTTTTT
>TRBV6-1|TRBJ2-1|.|.
CASSEVVRQRRFYNEQFF
TGTGCCAGCAGTGAAGTTGTTCGACAGAGAAGATTCTACAATGAGCAGTTCTTC
>TRBV9|TRBJ2-3|.|.
CASSAGDTDTQYF
TGTGCCAGCAGCGCAGGGGACACAGATACGCAGTATTTT
>TRBV11-2|TRBJ1-4|.|.
CASSRQGTGNEKLFF
TGTGCCAGCAGCCGTCAGGGGACGGGTAATGAAAAACTGTTTTTT
>TRBV5-1|TRBJ2-7|.|.
CASTLSGKDEQYF
TGCGCCAGCACCCTCAGCGGTAAGGACGAGCAGTACTTC
>TRBV19|TRBJ1-2|.|.
CASSIRVGLLDYGYTF
TGTGCCAGTAGTATCAGGGTAGGCCTCCTGGACTATGGCTACACCTTC
>TRBV7-8|TRBJ1-6|few|TRBD1
CASSTSGQSNSPLHF
TGTGCCAGCAGCACATCGGGACAGTCTAATTCACCCCTCCACTTT
>TRBV4-1|TRBJ1-2|.|TRBD1
CASSPPLQGAVYGYTF
TGCGCCAGCAGCCCTCCCCTACAGGGGGCGGTCTATGGCTACACCTTC
>TRBV6-4|TRBJ2-1|.|TRBD1
CASSAVGQGAGEQFF
TGTGCCAGCAGTGCTGTTGGACAGGGGGCCGGTGAGCAGTTCTTC
>TRBV2|TRBJ2-2|.|.
CASIQGGVTGELFF
TGTGCCAGCATCCAAGGGGGTGTCACCGGGGAGCTGTTTTTT